These T cell receptor beta chains were read from a single sample in a study of T cells in Graves' hyperthyroidism and ophthalmopathy. TCRdb called the multiplex PCR reads again in MiXCR, with one record for every CDR3 protein. The profile covers 400,000 to 600,000 distinct CDR3 sequences, with around 20% appearing a single time and roughly 29% taken by the ten largest. The sequencing sample was made of blood. These receptors all stem from a man aged 18 to 35 with Graves' hyperthyroidism. CDR3s include the opening cysteine and the closing phenylalanine or tryptophan. The order of the fields is CDR3 DNA, CDR3 protein, D gene, clone size, V gene, J gene. A D gene is named only where the DNA matches it firmly. Size is stated for part of the rows, as once, few or many counts, or as a class when the clone is expanded.

TGTGCCAGCAGTCTGGGACAGAAGTTCGAGCAGTACTTC,CASSLGQKFEQYF,TRBD1,many,TRBV12-3/TRBV12-4,TRBJ2-7
TGTGCCAGCAGTCAACAGATGACTAACTATGGCTACACCTTC,CASSQQMTNYGYTF,NA,many,TRBV12-3/TRBV12-4,TRBJ1-2
TGTGCCAGCAAGGGCAGCGTGGAGACCCAGTACTTC,CASKGSVETQYF,NA,many,TRBV2,TRBJ2-5
TGTGCCAGCCGGACAACGAACACCGGGGAGCTGTTTTTT,CASRTTNTGELFF,NA,many,TRBV7-9,TRBJ2-2
TGTGCCAGCAGTTTTGGTCCGGGGAGAGAGACCCAGTACTTC,CASSFGPGRETQYF,NA,many,TRBV12-3/TRBV12-4,TRBJ2-5
TGTGCCAGCAGTGAAGGACAGGGACGGACCCAGTACTTC,CASSEGQGRTQYF,TRBD1,NA,TRBV6-1,TRBJ2-5
TGTGCCAGCAGTTTACTGGGGCAGGTGGATGGCTACACCTTC,CASSLLGQVDGYTF,NA,many,TRBV28,TRBJ1-2
TGTGCCAGCACCTCGGGCCAGTCCTACGAGCAGTACTTC,CASTSGQSYEQYF,NA,many,TRBV28,TRBJ2-7
TGTGCCAGCAGTTTTCCCCGGGACAGGGCTATGATGAACACTGAAGCTTTCTTT,CASSFPRDRAMMNTEAFF,TRBD1,NA,TRBV28,TRBJ1-1
TGTGCCAGCAGTTCCCTACCCCCGGGACCGGCTAACACTGAAGCTTTCTTT,CASSSLPPGPANTEAFF,NA,NA,TRBV12-3/TRBV12-4,TRBJ1-1
TGTGCCAGCAGTTCCCCCAGGGTTACGCAGGGCACTGAAGCTTTCTTT,CASSSPRVTQGTEAFF,NA,many,TRBV6-5,TRBJ1-1
TGTGCCAGCTCACCGGTGGGCGGGGAGACCTACGAGCAGTACTTC,CASSPVGGETYEQYF,NA,few,TRBV18,TRBJ2-7
TGCAGTGCTAGAGTAGGATTGGGCGGGCTTAGCTCCTACGAGCAGTACTTC,CSARVGLGGLSSYEQYF,NA,many,TRBV20-1,TRBJ2-7
TGTGCCACCACCTCTTACAGGGACGGGAACACCGGGGAGCTGTTTTTT,CATTSYRDGNTGELFF,NA,many,TRBV15,TRBJ2-2
TGTGCCAGCAGCCCCGGAGGGTCCGAGCAGTACTTC,CASSPGGSEQYF,NA,many,TRBV13,TRBJ2-7
TGTGCCAGCAGTTTATCCGGGTATGGCTACACCTTC,CASSLSGYGYTF,NA,many,TRBV28,TRBJ1-2
TGCGCCAGCAGCTTGCAGGGGGCAAGGAACACTGAAGCTTTCTTT,CASSLQGARNTEAFF,TRBD1,many,TRBV5-1,TRBJ1-1
TGTGCCAGCAGTGTCAAGCGGCTCCAAGAGACCCAGTACTTC,CASSVKRLQETQYF,NA,many,TRBV2,TRBJ2-5
TGTGCCACCAGAAACAGGGTAGCCACTGAAGCTTTCTTT,CATRNRVATEAFF,NA,NA,TRBV24-1,TRBJ1-1
TGTGCCAGCTCACGGGAGGCAGAAAACACCATATATTTT,CASSREAENTIYF,NA,many,TRBV18,TRBJ1-3
TGTGCCAGCAGGACAGGTCAGAGCGAGCAGTACTTC,CASRTGQSEQYF,NA,many,TRBV28,TRBJ2-7
TGCGCCAGCAGCCAGACGCAGGGGCACGGCAATCAGCCCCAGCATTTT,CASSQTQGHGNQPQHF,NA,few,TRBV4-1,TRBJ1-5
TGTGCCAGCAGACAACAGGGGAGAGACATTCAGTACTTC,CASRQQGRDIQYF,TRBD1,once,TRBV6-2/TRBV6-3,TRBJ2-4
TGTGCCAGCAGAGGACAGGGGGGGTTCGGAGCCAAAAACATTCAGTACTTC,CASRGQGGFGAKNIQYF,TRBD1,NA,TRBV27,TRBJ2-4
TGTGCCAGTACAAGGGGTCCGGGCACTGAAGCTTTCTTT,CASTRGPGTEAFF,NA,NA,TRBV19,TRBJ1-1
TGTGCCAGCAGCTTAGGACAGCCGGGAAAACTGTTTTTT,CASSLGQPGKLFF,NA,few,TRBV7-9,TRBJ1-4
TGTGCCAGCAGCCAAGAAGAGGGGTTTGACGAGCAGTACTTC,CASSQEEGFDEQYF,NA,few,TRBV14,TRBJ2-7